These T cell receptor beta chains were read from a single sample in a study of response to subunit inactivated influenza vaccine. One entry per CDR3 protein, called by TCRdb with MiXCR from the RT-PCR reads. The repertoire holds more than 700,000 distinct CDR3 sequences, with 21% as singletons. Sequencing used PBMCs from blood, obtained 5 to 6 days after vaccination. These receptors originate from a man in his forties or fifties who received an inactivated influenza vaccine. The CDR3 runs from the conserved cysteine through the conserved F or W. The D gene is left open where the match is weak. Expanded clones are given a class, and other clones once, few, many or no size at all.

j_call: TRBJ2-1
clone_size: -
d_call: -
v_call: TRBV12-3/TRBV12-4
cdr3_nt: TGTGCCAGCAGGCAGTACTACAATGAGCAGTTCTTC
cdr3_aa: CASRQYYNEQFF

j_call: TRBJ2-2
clone_size: -
d_call: -
v_call: TRBV9
cdr3_nt: TGTGCCAGCAGCGTTTCTCCCGCGGGAAGGGGCGGGGAGCTGTTTTTT
cdr3_aa: CASSVSPAGRGGELFF

j_call: TRBJ2-7
clone_size: few
d_call: TRBD2
v_call: TRBV20-1
cdr3_nt: TGCAGTGGGGCTACGACTAGCGGCTATTACTACGAGCAGTACTTC
cdr3_aa: CSGATTSGYYYEQYF

j_call: TRBJ1-5
clone_size: -
d_call: -
v_call: TRBV12-3/TRBV12-4
cdr3_nt: TGTGCCAGCAGGGCGGGGGGAGATCGGTCCCAGCATTTT
cdr3_aa: CASRAGGDRSQHF

j_call: TRBJ2-7
clone_size: -
d_call: -
v_call: TRBV20-1
cdr3_nt: TGCAGTGCTAGAACTATTACCTACTCCTACGAGCAGTACTTC
cdr3_aa: CSARTITYSYEQYF

j_call: TRBJ1-2
clone_size: few
d_call: -
v_call: TRBV12-3/TRBV12-4
cdr3_nt: TGTGCCAGCAGTTTCACGGGTCTTGGCTATGGCTACACCTTC
cdr3_aa: CASSFTGLGYGYTF

j_call: TRBJ1-5
clone_size: few
d_call: -
v_call: TRBV29-1
cdr3_nt: TGCAGCGTCCTAGAGGACAATACTCAGCCCCAGCATTTT
cdr3_aa: CSVLEDNTQPQHF

j_call: TRBJ2-5
clone_size: -
d_call: -
v_call: TRBV20-1
cdr3_nt: TGCAGTGCTAGATTCGGATTAGAGACCCAGTACTTC
cdr3_aa: CSARFGLETQYF

j_call: TRBJ1-3
clone_size: few
d_call: -
v_call: TRBV7-2
cdr3_nt: TGTGCCAGCAGCTTAGTGGCAGGAGTTGGAAACACCATATATTTT
cdr3_aa: CASSLVAGVGNTIYF

j_call: TRBJ2-5
clone_size: -
d_call: -
v_call: TRBV29-1
cdr3_nt: TGCAGCTTCCTAATCGCTATCCGCAACCAAGAGACCCAGTACTTC
cdr3_aa: CSFLIAIRNQETQYF

j_call: TRBJ2-1
clone_size: few
d_call: -
v_call: TRBV20-1
cdr3_nt: TGCAGTGCTAGTTTGGCTGGAAATGAGCAGTTCTTC
cdr3_aa: CSASLAGNEQFF

j_call: TRBJ2-1
clone_size: few
d_call: TRBD1
v_call: TRBV29-1
cdr3_nt: TGCATAGGAAAGTCGGGACAGACCAATGAGCAGTTCTTC
cdr3_aa: CIGKSGQTNEQFF

j_call: TRBJ1-2
clone_size: few
d_call: TRBD1
v_call: TRBV4-1
cdr3_nt: TGCGCCAGCAGCCAAGTAGTCCAGGGGGCTGGCTATGGCTACACCTTC
cdr3_aa: CASSQVVQGAGYGYTF

j_call: TRBJ2-7
clone_size: few
d_call: -
v_call: TRBV15
cdr3_nt: TGTGCCACCAGCAGAGATCTGACAGACTCCTACGAGCAGTACTTC
cdr3_aa: CATSRDLTDSYEQYF

j_call: TRBJ2-5
clone_size: -
d_call: TRBD2
v_call: TRBV29-1
cdr3_nt: TGCAGCGTTGGGGGGAGGGCCCCAGAGACCCAGTACTTC
cdr3_aa: CSVGGRAPETQYF

j_call: TRBJ1-1
clone_size: -
d_call: TRBD1
v_call: TRBV27
cdr3_nt: TGTGCCAGCAGACCTTTTCCGGGACAGGGGCTTTTGAACACTGAAGCTTTCTTT
cdr3_aa: CASRPFPGQGLLNTEAFF

j_call: TRBJ1-2
clone_size: -
d_call: TRBD1
v_call: TRBV11-2
cdr3_nt: TGTGCCAGCAGCTTAGACTTTAGGAGACAGGGTGTTATTGGCTACACCTTC
cdr3_aa: CASSLDFRRQGVIGYTF

j_call: TRBJ2-2
clone_size: few
d_call: -
v_call: TRBV5-1
cdr3_nt: TGCGCCAGCAGCTTCGACAGCCTCACCCTCACCGGGGAGCTGTTTTTT
cdr3_aa: CASSFDSLTLTGELFF

j_call: TRBJ2-1
clone_size: -
d_call: TRBD2
v_call: TRBV6-1
cdr3_nt: TGTGCCAGCAGGAGCGGGGGGGCCTCCTACAATGAGCAGTTCTTC
cdr3_aa: CASRSGGASYNEQFF

j_call: TRBJ2-3
clone_size: -
d_call: -
v_call: TRBV5-1
cdr3_nt: TGCGCCAGCAGCTTGGGCAGGTCACGCACAGATACGCAGTATTTT
cdr3_aa: CASSLGRSRTDTQYF

j_call: TRBJ1-6
clone_size: -
d_call: -
v_call: TRBV10-3
cdr3_nt: TGTGCCATCAGGATCGGGGGGCTTAATTCACCCCTCCACTTT
cdr3_aa: CAIRIGGLNSPLHF

j_call: TRBJ2-7
clone_size: -
d_call: -
v_call: TRBV4-3
cdr3_nt: TGCGCCAGCAGCCAAGGGCCCCGGCAGGGTGCCTACGAGCAGTACTTC
cdr3_aa: CASSQGPRQGAYEQYF

j_call: TRBJ1-5
clone_size: many
d_call: -
v_call: TRBV7-2
cdr3_nt: TGTGCCAGCAGCCCGCCGGGACAGCCCCAGCATTTT
cdr3_aa: CASSPPGQPQHF

j_call: TRBJ2-5
clone_size: few
d_call: TRBD1
v_call: TRBV6-5
cdr3_nt: TGTGCCAGCAGTTCCGCGGACAGGGAAGAGACCCAGTACTTC
cdr3_aa: CASSSADREETQYF

j_call: TRBJ1-5
clone_size: few
d_call: -
v_call: TRBV7-2
cdr3_nt: TGTGCCAGCAGCTTTAAGAGCAATCAGCCCCAGCATTTT
cdr3_aa: CASSFKSNQPQHF

j_call: TRBJ2-5
clone_size: -
d_call: -
v_call: TRBV20-1
cdr3_nt: TGCAGTGCTAGTCCGGCGGGTGCGGCGTGGGCGTGGGAGACCCAGTACTTC
cdr3_aa: CSASPAGAAWAWETQYF

j_call: TRBJ1-4
clone_size: few
d_call: -
v_call: TRBV7-8
cdr3_nt: TGTGCCAGCAGCCGGGTGGCTGTGGGAAAACTGTTTTTT
cdr3_aa: CASSRVAVGKLFF

j_call: TRBJ2-7
clone_size: -
d_call: TRBD2
v_call: TRBV27
cdr3_nt: TGTGCCACGCGGGAGAGCTACGAGCAGTACTTC
cdr3_aa: CATRESYEQYF

j_call: TRBJ2-5
clone_size: -
d_call: -
v_call: TRBV5-1
cdr3_nt: TGCGCCAGCAGCTTTACGGGACACTTCCAAGAGACCCAGTACTTC
cdr3_aa: CASSFTGHFQETQYF

j_call: TRBJ2-7
clone_size: few
d_call: TRBD1
v_call: TRBV7-8
cdr3_nt: TGTGCCAGCAGCTCATCCCGGGACAGCTCCTACGAGCAGTACTTC
cdr3_aa: CASSSSRDSSYEQYF

j_call: TRBJ2-3
clone_size: -
d_call: TRBD2
v_call: TRBV20-1
cdr3_nt: TGCAGTGCCCAAGCGGGAGGGCCGAAGAGCACAGATACGCAGTATTTT
cdr3_aa: CSAQAGGPKSTDTQYF

j_call: TRBJ2-1
clone_size: few
d_call: TRBD2
v_call: TRBV7-9
cdr3_nt: TGTGCCAGCAGCTTATCGGTCGGGACTAGCGGCCCTGGTGAGCAGTTCTTC
cdr3_aa: CASSLSVGTSGPGEQFF

j_call: TRBJ2-3
clone_size: -
d_call: -
v_call: TRBV5-1
cdr3_nt: TGCGCCAGCAGCTTGGCGGACAGTTTGTCCGATACGCAGTATTTT
cdr3_aa: CASSLADSLSDTQYF

j_call: TRBJ1-1
clone_size: many
d_call: -
v_call: TRBV12-3/TRBV12-4
cdr3_nt: TGTGCCAGCAGTTTTTCTGGAACTGAAGCTTTCTTT
cdr3_aa: CASSFSGTEAFF

j_call: TRBJ2-7
clone_size: few
d_call: -
v_call: TRBV11-3
cdr3_nt: TGTGCCAGCAGCTTAGCCTTCGGCAACTACGAGCAGTACTTC
cdr3_aa: CASSLAFGNYEQYF

j_call: TRBJ2-3
clone_size: -
d_call: TRBD2
v_call: TRBV4-1
cdr3_nt: TGCGCCAGCAGCCAAGGCGACGGCGGGGGGGCCAGGGATACGCAGTATTTT
cdr3_aa: CASSQGDGGGARDTQYF

j_call: TRBJ2-5
clone_size: -
d_call: TRBD1
v_call: TRBV6-1
cdr3_nt: TGTGCCAGCAGCCCCTTCCCACAGGGGGCTGTTACTTCCGACGGGACCCAGTACTTC
cdr3_aa: CASSPFPQGAVTSDGTQYF

j_call: TRBJ2-5
clone_size: -
d_call: TRBD2
v_call: TRBV20-1
cdr3_nt: TGCAGTGCTAGAGGGACTAGCGGGAGCCGTGAGACCCAGTACTTC
cdr3_aa: CSARGTSGSRETQYF

j_call: TRBJ2-7
clone_size: -
d_call: TRBD1
v_call: TRBV5-1
cdr3_nt: TGCGCCAGCAGCCAGGTCCCGGGACAGGGTTTCGAGCAGTACTTC
cdr3_aa: CASSQVPGQGFEQYF

j_call: TRBJ2-1
clone_size: -
d_call: TRBD2
v_call: TRBV7-8
cdr3_nt: TGTGCCAGCAGCTTAGTGTCGGGAGGCTTTGGTGAGCAGTTCTTC
cdr3_aa: CASSLVSGGFGEQFF

j_call: TRBJ2-5
clone_size: -
d_call: -
v_call: TRBV9
cdr3_nt: TGTGCCAGCAGCGCCGCGGACGCCCCACAAGAGACCCAGTACTTC
cdr3_aa: CASSAADAPQETQYF

j_call: TRBJ2-1
clone_size: -
d_call: TRBD1
v_call: TRBV19
cdr3_nt: TGTGCCAGTAGTAACCCGGACAGGGTTGAGCAGTTCTTC
cdr3_aa: CASSNPDRVEQFF

j_call: TRBJ1-5
clone_size: -
d_call: TRBD1
v_call: TRBV29-1
cdr3_nt: TGCAGCGTAACGACAGGGGGCCTAGGGCCCCAGCATTTT
cdr3_aa: CSVTTGGLGPQHF

j_call: TRBJ1-5
clone_size: -
d_call: TRBD1
v_call: TRBV24-1
cdr3_nt: TGTGCCACCTCGGGACAGAATTACAATCAGCCCCAGCATTTT
cdr3_aa: CATSGQNYNQPQHF

j_call: TRBJ2-5
clone_size: -
d_call: TRBD2
v_call: TRBV29-1
cdr3_nt: TGCAGCGTTGTTTCCCTAGCGGGACCACAAGAGACCCAGTACTTC
cdr3_aa: CSVVSLAGPQETQYF

j_call: TRBJ2-3
clone_size: few
d_call: -
v_call: TRBV7-9
cdr3_nt: TGTGCCAGCAGCTATCCCGGGACTCGAGATACGCAGTATTTT
cdr3_aa: CASSYPGTRDTQYF

j_call: TRBJ2-7
clone_size: few
d_call: TRBD1
v_call: TRBV6-5
cdr3_nt: TGTGCCAGCAGTTACTTTCGGGTGGGACAGGGAACCTACGAGCAGTACTTC
cdr3_aa: CASSYFRVGQGTYEQYF

j_call: TRBJ2-7
clone_size: -
d_call: -
v_call: TRBV25-1
cdr3_nt: TGTGCCAGCAGTGCCGGGGGAAGCGAGCAGTACTTC
cdr3_aa: CASSAGGSEQYF

j_call: TRBJ2-1
clone_size: few
d_call: TRBD2
v_call: TRBV29-1
cdr3_nt: TGCAGCGTTTCTCAAGTTAGCGGGACCCTGCAGCAGTTCTTC
cdr3_aa: CSVSQVSGTLQQFF

j_call: TRBJ2-5
clone_size: few
d_call: TRBD2
v_call: TRBV24-1
cdr3_nt: TGTGCCACCAGTGACCCAATTCTAGCGGGAGTAGAGACCCAGTACTTC
cdr3_aa: CATSDPILAGVETQYF

j_call: TRBJ2-7
clone_size: -
d_call: TRBD1
v_call: TRBV30
cdr3_nt: TGTGCCTGGATTCGGGACAGGGCCAACGAGCAGTACTTC
cdr3_aa: CAWIRDRANEQYF